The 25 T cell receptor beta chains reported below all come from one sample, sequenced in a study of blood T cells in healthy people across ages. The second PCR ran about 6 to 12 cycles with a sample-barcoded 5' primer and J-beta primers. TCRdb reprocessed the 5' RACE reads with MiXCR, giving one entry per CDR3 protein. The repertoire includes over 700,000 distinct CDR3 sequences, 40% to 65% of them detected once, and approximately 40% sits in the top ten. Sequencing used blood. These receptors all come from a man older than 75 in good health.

CDR3 DNA sequence: TGTGCCAGCAGCTTACTTGGAGGGGGCGGCAATGAGCAGTACTTC. Protein product: CASSLLGGGGNEQYF. The J gene is TRBJ2-7, the V gene TRBV5-6, with a possible D match to TRBD1 (7 bases). Germline CDR1 is SGHDT and CDR2 is YYEEEE. This CDR3 is built from 15 residues. The V and J ends lost 2 bases and 7 bases respectively, with 19 bases between them.

The CDR3 loop is CASINGATNEKLFF. For the CDR3, the DNA is TGTGCCAGCATTAACGGAGCAACTAATGAAAAACTGTTTTTT. This chain connects TRBV6-2 or TRBV6-3 to TRBJ1-4; D is unclear. The CDR3 is 14 residues long. CDR1 is MNHEY and CDR2 is SVGEGT in the germline V gene. Trimming took 7 bases from V and 0 from J, leaving 9 bases between them.

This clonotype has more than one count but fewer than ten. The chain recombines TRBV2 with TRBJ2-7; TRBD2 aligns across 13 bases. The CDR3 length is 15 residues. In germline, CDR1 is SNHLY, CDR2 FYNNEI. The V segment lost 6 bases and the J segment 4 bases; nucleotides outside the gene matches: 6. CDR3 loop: CASSRGTSGAYEQYF. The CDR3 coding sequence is TGTGCCAGCAGCAGAGGGACTAGCGGGGCGTACGAGCAGTACTTC.

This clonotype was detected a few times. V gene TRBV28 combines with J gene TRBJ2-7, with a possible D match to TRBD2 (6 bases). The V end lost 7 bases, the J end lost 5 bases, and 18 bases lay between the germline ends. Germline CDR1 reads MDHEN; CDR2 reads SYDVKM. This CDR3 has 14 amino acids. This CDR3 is CASTERYPGDEQYF. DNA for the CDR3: TGTGCCAGCACCGAAAGGTATCCGGGGGACGAGCAGTACTTC.

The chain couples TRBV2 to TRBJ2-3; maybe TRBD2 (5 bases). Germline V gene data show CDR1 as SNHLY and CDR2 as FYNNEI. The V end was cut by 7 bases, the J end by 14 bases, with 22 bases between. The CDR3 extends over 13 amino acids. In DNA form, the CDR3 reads TGTGCCAGCAACCTTCCGGAGGTCGGATACGCGTATTTT. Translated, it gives CASNLPEVGYAYF.

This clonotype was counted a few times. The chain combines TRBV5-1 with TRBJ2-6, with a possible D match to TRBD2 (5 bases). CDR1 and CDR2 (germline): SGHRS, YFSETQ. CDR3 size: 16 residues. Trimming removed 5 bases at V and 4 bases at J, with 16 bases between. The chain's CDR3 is CASRAGSLAGANVLTF. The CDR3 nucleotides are TGCGCCAGCAGGGCCGGCAGTCTAGCAGGGGCCAACGTCCTGACTTTC.

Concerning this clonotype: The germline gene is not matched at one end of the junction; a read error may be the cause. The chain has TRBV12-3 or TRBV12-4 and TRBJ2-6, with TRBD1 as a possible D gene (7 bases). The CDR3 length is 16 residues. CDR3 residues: CASSLGRGTGADVLTF. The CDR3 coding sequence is TGTGCCAGCAGTTTGGGCAGGGGGACTGGGGCCGACGTCCTGACTTTC.

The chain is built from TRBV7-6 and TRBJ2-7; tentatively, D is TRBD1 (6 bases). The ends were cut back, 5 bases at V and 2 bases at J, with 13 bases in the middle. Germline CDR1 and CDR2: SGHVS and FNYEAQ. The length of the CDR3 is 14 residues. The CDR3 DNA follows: TGTGCCAGCAGCCCCCCCACAGGGACCTACGAGCAGTACTTC. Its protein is CASSPPTGTYEQYF.

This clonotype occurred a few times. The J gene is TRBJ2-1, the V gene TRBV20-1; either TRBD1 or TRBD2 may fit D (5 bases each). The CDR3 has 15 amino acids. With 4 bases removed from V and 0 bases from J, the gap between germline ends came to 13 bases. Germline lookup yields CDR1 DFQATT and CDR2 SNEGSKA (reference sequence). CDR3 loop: CSATGTLSSYNEQFF. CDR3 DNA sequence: TGCAGTGCTACGGGGACGCTTTCCTCCTACAATGAGCAGTTCTTC.

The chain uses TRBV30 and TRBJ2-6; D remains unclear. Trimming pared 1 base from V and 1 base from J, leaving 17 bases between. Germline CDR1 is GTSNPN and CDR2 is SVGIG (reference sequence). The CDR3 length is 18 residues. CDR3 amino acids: CAWSALGPDLSGANVLTF. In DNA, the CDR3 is TGTGCCTGGAGTGCCCTCGGGCCAGACTTGTCTGGGGCCAACGTCCTGACTTTC.

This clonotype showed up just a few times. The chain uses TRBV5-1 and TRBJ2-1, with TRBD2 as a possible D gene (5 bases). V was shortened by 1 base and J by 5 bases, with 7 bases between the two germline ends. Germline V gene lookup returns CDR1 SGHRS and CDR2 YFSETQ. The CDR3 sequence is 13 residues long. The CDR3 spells CASSLLGNNEQFF. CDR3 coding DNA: TGCGCCAGCAGCTTGCTCGGGAACAATGAGCAGTTCTTC.

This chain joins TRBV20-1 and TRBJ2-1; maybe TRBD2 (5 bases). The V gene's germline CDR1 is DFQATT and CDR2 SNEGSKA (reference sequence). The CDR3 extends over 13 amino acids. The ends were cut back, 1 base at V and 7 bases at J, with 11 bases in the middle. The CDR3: CSARGWTGNEQFF. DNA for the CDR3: TGCAGTGCTAGAGGCTGGACTGGTAATGAGCAGTTCTTC.

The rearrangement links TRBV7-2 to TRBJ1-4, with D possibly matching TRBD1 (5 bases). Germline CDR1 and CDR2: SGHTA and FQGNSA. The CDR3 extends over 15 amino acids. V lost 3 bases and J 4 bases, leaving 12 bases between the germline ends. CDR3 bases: TGTGCCAGCAGCTTCTCAGGGTCGGGTAATGAAAAACTGTTTTTT. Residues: CASSFSGSGNEKLFF.

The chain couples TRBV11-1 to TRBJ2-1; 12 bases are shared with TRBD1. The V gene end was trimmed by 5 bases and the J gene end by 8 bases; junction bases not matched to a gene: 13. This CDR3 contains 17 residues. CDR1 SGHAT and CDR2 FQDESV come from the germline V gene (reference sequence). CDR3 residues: CASSLTSGTGGRDEQFF. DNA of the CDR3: TGTGCCAGCAGCCTCACCTCTGGGACAGGGGGCCGGGATGAGCAGTTCTTC. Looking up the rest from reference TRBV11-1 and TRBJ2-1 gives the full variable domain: EAEVAQSPRYKITEKSQAVAFWCDPISGHATLYWYRQILGQGPELLVQFQDESVVDDSQLPKDRFSAERLKGVDSTLKIQPAELGDSAMYLCASSLTSGTGGRDEQFFGPGTRLTVL.

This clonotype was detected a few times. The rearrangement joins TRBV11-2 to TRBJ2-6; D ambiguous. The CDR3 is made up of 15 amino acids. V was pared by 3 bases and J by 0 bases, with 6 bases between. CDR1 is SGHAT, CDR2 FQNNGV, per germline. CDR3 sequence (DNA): TGTGCCAGCAGCTTTAAGAGCTCTGGGGCCAACGTCCTGACTTTC. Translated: CASSFKSSGANVLTF. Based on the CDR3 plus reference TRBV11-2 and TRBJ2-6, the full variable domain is EAGVAQSPRYKIIEKRQSVAFWCNPISGHATLYWYQQILGQGPKLLIQFQNNGVVDDSQLPKDRFSAERLKGVDSTLKIQPAKLEDSAVYLCASSFKSSGANVLTFGAGSRLTVL.

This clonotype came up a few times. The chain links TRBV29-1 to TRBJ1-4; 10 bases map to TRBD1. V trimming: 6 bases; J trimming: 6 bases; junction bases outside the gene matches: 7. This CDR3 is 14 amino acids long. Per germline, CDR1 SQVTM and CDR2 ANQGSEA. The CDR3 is CSVAPGTGDEKLFF. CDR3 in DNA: TGCAGCGTGGCCCCCGGGACAGGGGATGAAAAACTGTTTTTT.

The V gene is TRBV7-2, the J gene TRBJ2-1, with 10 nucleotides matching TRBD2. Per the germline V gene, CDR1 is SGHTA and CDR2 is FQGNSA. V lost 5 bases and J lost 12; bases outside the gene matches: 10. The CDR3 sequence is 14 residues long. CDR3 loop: CASSQRASGSGQFF. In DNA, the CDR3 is TGTGCCAGCAGCCAGCGGGCTAGCGGGAGTGGGCAGTTCTTC.

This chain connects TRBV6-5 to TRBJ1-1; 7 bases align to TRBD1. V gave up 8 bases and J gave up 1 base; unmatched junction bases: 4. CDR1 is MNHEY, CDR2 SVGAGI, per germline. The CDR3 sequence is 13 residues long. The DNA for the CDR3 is TGTGCCAGCTGGGACAGTAAGAACACTGAAGCTTTCTTT. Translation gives CASWDSKNTEAFF.

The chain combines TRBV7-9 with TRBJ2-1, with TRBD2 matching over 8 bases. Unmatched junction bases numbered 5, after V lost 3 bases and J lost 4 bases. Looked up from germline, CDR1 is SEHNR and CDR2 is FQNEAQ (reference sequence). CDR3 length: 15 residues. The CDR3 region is CASSFTSGSYNEQFF. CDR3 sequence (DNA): TGTGCCAGCAGCTTTACTAGCGGTAGTTACAATGAGCAGTTCTTC.

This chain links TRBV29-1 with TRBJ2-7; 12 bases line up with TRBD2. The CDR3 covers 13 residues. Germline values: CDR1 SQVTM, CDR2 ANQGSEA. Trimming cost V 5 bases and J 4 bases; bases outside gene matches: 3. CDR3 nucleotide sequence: TGCAGCGTTCGGACTAGCGGGGTATACGAGCAGTACTTC. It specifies CSVRTSGVYEQYF.

The CDR3 DNA sequence: TGTGCCAGCAAATCGGGACTAGCGCCGTACAATGAGCAGTTCTTC. This translates into CASKSGLAPYNEQFF. This sequence joins TRBV28 and TRBJ2-1; 10 nucleotides align to TRBD2. Trimming at V came to 7 bases and at J to 4 bases, leaving 7 bases not matched to a gene. This CDR3 has 15 residues. The V gene's germline CDR1 is MDHEN and CDR2 SYDVKM.

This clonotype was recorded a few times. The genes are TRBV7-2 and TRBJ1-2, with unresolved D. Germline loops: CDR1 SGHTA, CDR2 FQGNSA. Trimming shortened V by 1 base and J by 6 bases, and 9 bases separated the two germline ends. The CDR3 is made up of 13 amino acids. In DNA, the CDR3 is TGTGCCAGCAGCTTAGGGGTTGGGCATGGCTACACCTTC. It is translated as CASSLGVGHGYTF.

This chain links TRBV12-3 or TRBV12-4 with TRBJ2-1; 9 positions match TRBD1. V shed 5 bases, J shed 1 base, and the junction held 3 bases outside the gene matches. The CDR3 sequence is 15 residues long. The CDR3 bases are TGTGCCAGCAGTACCGGGACAGGGTCCTACAATGAGCAGTTCTTC. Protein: CASSTGTGSYNEQFF.

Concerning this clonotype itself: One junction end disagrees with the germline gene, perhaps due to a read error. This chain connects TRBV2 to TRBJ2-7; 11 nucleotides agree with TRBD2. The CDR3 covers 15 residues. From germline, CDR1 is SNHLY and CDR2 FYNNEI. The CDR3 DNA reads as TGTGTCAGCAGTGAGGTACTAGCGGGAGACGGCGAGCAGTACTTC. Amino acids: CVSSEVLAGDGEQYF.

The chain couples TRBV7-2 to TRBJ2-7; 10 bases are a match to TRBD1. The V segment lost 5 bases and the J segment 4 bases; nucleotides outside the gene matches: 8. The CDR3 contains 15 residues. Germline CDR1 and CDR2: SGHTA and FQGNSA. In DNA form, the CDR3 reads TGTGCCAGCAGCCTATGGGGACAGGGGTTTTACGAGCAGTACTTC. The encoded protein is CASSLWGQGFYEQYF.